Listed below are T cell receptor beta chains from one sample, sequenced in a study of T cells in Graves' hyperthyroidism and ophthalmopathy. One entry per CDR3 protein results from TCRdb running MiXCR on the multiplex PCR reads. Found here are more than 650,000 distinct CDR3 sequences, around 13% of them singletons; the top ten hold approximately 10%. The sequenced material came from blood. The receptors originated from a woman between 18 and 29 years old with Graves' hyperthyroidism. CDR3s include the opening cysteine and the closing phenylalanine or tryptophan. The D gene is left open where the match is weak. Size is omitted from some rows. Given values are once, few, many or a class for expanded clones.

D gene: TRBD2
J gene: TRBJ2-7
CDR3 length: 14
V gene: TRBV20-1
clone size: many
CDR3 DNA: TGCAGTGCTAGGAACCCTAGCGGGTCCTACGAGCAGTACTTC
CDR3 protein: CSARNPSGSYEQYF

D gene: .
J gene: TRBJ1-1
CDR3 length: 13
V gene: TRBV13
clone size: .
CDR3 DNA: TGTGCCAGCAGCCCAGCGGGGGAAGCTGAAGCTTTCTTT
CDR3 protein: CASSPAGEAEAFF

D gene: TRBD1
J gene: TRBJ1-1
CDR3 length: 15
V gene: TRBV18
clone size: many
CDR3 DNA: TGTGCCAGCTCACCGGACAGGGGGCGGAACACTGAAGCTTTCTTT
CDR3 protein: CASSPDRGRNTEAFF

D gene: .
J gene: TRBJ1-2
CDR3 length: 15
V gene: TRBV20-1
clone size: many
CDR3 DNA: TGCAGTGCCTCCCTGGGGGGGTTGATTGGGAATGGCTACACCTTC
CDR3 protein: CSASLGGLIGNGYTF

D gene: TRBD1
J gene: TRBJ1-1
CDR3 length: 14
V gene: TRBV15
clone size: many
CDR3 DNA: TGTGCCACCAGCAGCCGACAGGGGAACACTGAAGCTTTCTTT
CDR3 protein: CATSSRQGNTEAFF

D gene: TRBD1
J gene: TRBJ2-7
CDR3 length: 16
V gene: TRBV6-2/TRBV6-3
clone size: few
CDR3 DNA: TGTGCCAGCAGTTACCGGCGGGACAGGAGAAACGGCGAGCAGTACTTC
CDR3 protein: CASSYRRDRRNGEQYF

D gene: TRBD2
J gene: TRBJ2-7
CDR3 length: 15
V gene: TRBV24-1
clone size: .
CDR3 DNA: TGTGCCACCAGTGAAACTAGCGGGAGTGGGGACGAGCAGTACTTC
CDR3 protein: CATSETSGSGDEQYF

D gene: TRBD2
J gene: TRBJ2-1
CDR3 length: 16
V gene: TRBV4-1
clone size: many
CDR3 DNA: TGCGCCAGCAGCCAGGTCAGGGAGGGATGGAACAATGAGCAGTTCTTC
CDR3 protein: CASSQVREGWNNEQFF

D gene: .
J gene: TRBJ2-1
CDR3 length: 12
V gene: TRBV7-2
clone size: many
CDR3 DNA: TGTGCCAGCAGCTTAGTTGGGATTGAGCAGTTCTTC
CDR3 protein: CASSLVGIEQFF

D gene: TRBD2
J gene: TRBJ2-3
CDR3 length: 17
V gene: TRBV20-1
clone size: many
CDR3 DNA: TGCAGTGCTAGAGACTCAGGGGGACTAGCGGGAAAGAGAGCGCAGTATTTT
CDR3 protein: CSARDSGGLAGKRAQYF

D gene: .
J gene: TRBJ2-1
CDR3 length: 13
V gene: TRBV14
clone size: few
CDR3 DNA: TGTGCCAGCAGCCCGGGACCAACTAATGAGCAGTTCTTC
CDR3 protein: CASSPGPTNEQFF

D gene: .
J gene: TRBJ1-5
CDR3 length: 13
V gene: TRBV30
clone size: once
CDR3 DNA: TGTGCCTGGAGCCTTAAAGGCAATCAGCCCCAGCATTTT
CDR3 protein: CAWSLKGNQPQHF

D gene: .
J gene: TRBJ1-1
CDR3 length: 13
V gene: TRBV29-1
clone size: .
CDR3 DNA: TGCAGCGTTGATGGTCAGCAAAGCACTGAAGCTTTCTTT
CDR3 protein: CSVDGQQSTEAFF

D gene: TRBD1
J gene: TRBJ1-6
CDR3 length: 15
V gene: TRBV12-3/TRBV12-4
clone size: many
CDR3 DNA: TGTGCCAGCACCTGGGGAGACAGGGGAAATTCACCCCTCCACTTT
CDR3 protein: CASTWGDRGNSPLHF

D gene: .
J gene: TRBJ1-1
CDR3 length: 15
V gene: TRBV9
clone size: many
CDR3 DNA: TGTGCCAGCAGCGTAGCGCAGGGCCTGAACACTGAAGCTTTCTTT
CDR3 protein: CASSVAQGLNTEAFF

D gene: .
J gene: TRBJ2-2
CDR3 length: 16
V gene: TRBV30
clone size: many
CDR3 DNA: TGTGCCTGGAGTGTACCGGGTAGGGGAAACACCGGGGAGCTGTTTTTT
CDR3 protein: CAWSVPGRGNTGELFF

D gene: .
J gene: TRBJ2-7
CDR3 length: 15
V gene: TRBV20-1
clone size: .
CDR3 DNA: TGCAGTGCCCGGAACCGCGCGCGAGGATCCTACGAGCAGTACTTC
CDR3 protein: CSARNRARGSYEQYF

D gene: .
J gene: TRBJ1-1
CDR3 length: 13
V gene: TRBV6-1
clone size: many
CDR3 DNA: TGTGCCAGCAGTGAATATGATAACACTGAAGCTTTCTTT
CDR3 protein: CASSEYDNTEAFF

D gene: TRBD2
J gene: TRBJ2-2
CDR3 length: 13
V gene: TRBV20-1
clone size: .
CDR3 DNA: TGCAGTGTCGCGGGAGCACTTTCCGGGGAGCTGTTTTTT
CDR3 protein: CSVAGALSGELFF

D gene: .
J gene: TRBJ1-5
CDR3 length: 18
V gene: TRBV4-1
clone size: few
CDR3 DNA: TGCGCCAGCAGCCAAGATCCAGTAACAGTTTATAGCAATCAGCCCCAGCATTTT
CDR3 protein: CASSQDPVTVYSNQPQHF

D gene: TRBD2
J gene: TRBJ2-2
CDR3 length: 14
V gene: TRBV5-1
clone size: few
CDR3 DNA: TGCGCCAGCAGCTCGCGGGAGACCACCGGGGAGCTGTTTTTT
CDR3 protein: CASSSRETTGELFF

D gene: .
J gene: TRBJ2-3
CDR3 length: 17
V gene: TRBV5-1
clone size: .
CDR3 DNA: TGCGCCAGCAGCTTAAGGGCAGGACCTCCTCACACAGATACGCAGTATTTT
CDR3 protein: CASSLRAGPPHTDTQYF